The entry that follows covers one T cell receptor (beta chain) sequence. This sample is part of a study of OX40 agonist ivuxolimab in advanced cancers. Measured with immunoSEQ multiplex PCR; TCRdb has only the in-frame clones, and not every one. The sample has 50,000 to 60,000 clones; around 85% are singletons. The CDR3 has 12 residues. V shed 0 bases and J shed 5 bases, with 4 bases lying between them. The germline V gene encodes CDR1 MNHNY and CDR2 SVGAGI (reference sequence). Sequenced material: CD4+ or CD8+ T cells sorted from blood, taken in a trial of the OX40 agonist ivuxolimab. The receptor was derived from an adult with an advanced solid tumor such as melanoma, head and neck, liver or kidney cancer. The J gene is TRBJ2-5, the V gene TRBV6-6; no definite D call. CDR3 loop: CASSYSTETQYF. The CDR3 nucleotides read TGTGCCAGCAGTTACTCGACGGAGACCCAGTACTTC.